At least ten counts were recorded for the clone carrying this T cell receptor beta chain. The sample comes from a study of T cell repertoires in cytomegalovirus infection. On the study more broadly: Public TCR beta signature analysis indicated the presence of both CMV infection and matching HLA type.

Per the germline V gene, CDR1 is MDHEN and CDR2 is SYDVKM. With 2 bases removed from V and 3 bases from J, the gap between germline ends came to 14 bases. This CDR3 is 16 amino acids long. TCRdb reanalysed the reads using MiXCR and keeps one entry per CDR3 protein. The sample carries about 230,000 distinct CDR3 sequences, approximately 7% recorded once. The TCR comes from a human donor in good health (CMV status not recorded). Some clones in this sample may be carry-over from other donors' samples. Material for sequencing was PBMCs. This chain connects TRBV28 to TRBJ2-1; either TRBD1 or TRBD2 may supply D (7 bases each). The CDR3 protein is CASSLLGGGVYNEQFF. CDR3 in DNA: TGTGCCAGCAGTTTACTGGGAGGGGGCGTCTACAATGAGCAGTTCTTC.